This is a list of T cell receptor beta chains from one sample in a study of PD-1 blockade in classical Hodgkin lymphoma. Generated by immunoSEQ multiplex PCR, the TCRdb table keeps only in-frame clones and is missing some. This table has about 8,200 clones, around 84% appearing once. The sample in question was CD8+ T cells from blood, obtained at baseline. These receptors were collected from a human donor with classical Hodgkin lymphoma. The conserved cysteine and the conserved F or W are not part of the CDR3 here.

TRBJ2-2 TRBV19 ASSSPSSGLATTGELF
TRBJ1-5 TRBV11-2 ASSLQGEGQPQH
TRBJ2-1 TRBV7-6 ASSLAFERAYNEQF
TRBJ2-7 TRBV6-5 ASSTGGFEQY
TRBJ1-5 TRBV10-1 ASTNPRVQPQH
TRBJ1-5 TRBV28 ASSSRQGAVQPQH
TRBJ2-4 TRBV5-1 ASSLEWAGKNIQY
TRBJ1-2 TRBV5-8 ASFVDGYT
TRBJ2-7 TRBV19 ASSWDRSTIEQY
TRBJ2-1 TRBV9 ASSEIAGGSLNNEQF
TRBJ2-1 TRBV2 ASSEGTSGLSSYNEQF
TRBJ2-5 TRBV19 ASSPHPGLAGSETQY
TRBJ2-5 TRBV28 ASSFTGAQETQY
TRBJ2-7 TRBV18 ASSRTGTQTEQY
TRBJ2-7 TRBV27 ASGGDSGILGEQY
TRBJ1-5 TRBV5-5 ASSLNNYSNQPQH
TRBJ1-2 TRBV27 ASSLAGTAFYGYT
TRBJ2-2 TRBV6-6 ASSLGNTGELF
TRBJ2-3 TRBV9 ASSATTGGATDTQY
TRBJ2-1 TRBV7-8 ASSLGDNEQF
TRBJ2-3 TRBV5-6 ASSLAPSTDTQY
TRBJ2-1 TRBV20-1 SARNNEQF
TRBJ2-7 TRBV7-9 ASSPPRSGGIYEQY
TRBJ2-7 TRBV4-1 ASSQDWRQGFDEQY
TRBJ2-2 TRBV27 ASSSGPFGELF
TRBJ2-1 TRBV7-8 ASSFNSVSYNEQF
TRBJ2-7 TRBV6-1 ASSELAGLSYEQY
TRBJ2-3 TRBV29-1 SVRRDTQY
TRBJ2-1 TRBV11-2 ASSIVSSYNEQF
TRBJ2-7 TRBV6-5 ASSYAPGRSYEQY
TRBJ2-1 TRBV4-2 ASSQESSALEQF
TRBJ2-7 TRBV29-1 SVAGMDFNPYEQY
TRBJ2-3 TRBV4-1 ASSPNRLSGEGTDTQY
TRBJ2-2 TRBV5-6 ASSLKTSGGTGKLF
TRBJ2-7 TRBV6-1 ASSKREVEQY
TRBJ2-1 TRBV7-6 ASSLGLAGVNEQF
TRBJ2-1 TRBV7-9 ASSLAVGSEFEQF
TRBJ1-2 TRBV5-4 ASSLGQGAFDGYT
TRBJ2-1 TRBV23-1 ASSQGFWNSYNEQF